The T cell receptor beta chain under discussion was sequenced for a study of cytomegalovirus exposure and HLA in healthy donors. Study-wide context: Earlier results showed 90 million to 130 million unique TCR beta sequences derived from roughly 200 million T cells. Study-level findings and limits: Several of the most significant clusters appeared linked to common viral pathogens, based on a later analysis. In a later analysis, compared with equally common non-associated chains, HLA-associated beta chains were more expanded.

Turning to this clone: Its specificity is unknown.

Germline-derived CDR1 and CDR2 are LNHNV and YYDKDF (reference sequence). This CDR3 contains 17 residues. V lost 0 bases and J lost 4; bases outside the gene matches: 6. The PCR contained 60 Vbeta and 13 Jbeta primers. Produced via immunoSEQ multiplex PCR; TCRdb's table is partial and in-frame only. This table has approximately 120,000 clones, 70% to 85% appearing once. The sequenced sample consisted of PBMCs. The chain links TRBV15 to TRBJ2-3; 11 nucleotides align to TRBD2. The origin of this receptor is a woman between 40 and 50 years old in good health and CMV-seropositive. In DNA, the CDR3 is TGTGCCACCAGCAGAGACGGGACTAGCGGTCGGGCAGATACGCAGTATTTT. Translation gives CATSRDGTSGRADTQYF.